The present T cell receptor (beta chain) was sequenced within a study of blood T cell repertoires in COVID-19. As for the study in general: Donors in the United States, Italy and Spain gave samples during acute or convalescent COVID-19. PBMCs, B-cell-depleted T cells, or T cells provided the cDNA or gDNA that made up the material.

As originally analysed: For nucleated cells, counts were estimated from reference gene primer amplification. The protocol was immunoSEQ multiplex PCR, while the TCRdb copy is restricted to in-frame clones and leaves out a portion. V, J and clone size are those of that table, while D and trimming were read from the DNA. This sample has about 160,000 clones, with roughly 86% found just once. This clone was recorded once. The sequenced sample was peripheral blood. This sequence was found in a woman aged 55-70 years who had recovered from COVID-19.

The chain's CDR3 is CASSLSFGTGYEQYF. CDR3 coding DNA: TGTGCCAGCAGCTTGTCCTTCGGGACAGGCTACGAGCAGTACTTC. The chain is built from TRBV5-5 and TRBJ2-7; TRBD1 aligns across 8 bases. Looked up from germline, CDR1 is SGHKS and CDR2 is YYEKEE (reference sequence). V gave up 1 base and J gave up 3 bases; unmatched junction bases: 6. This CDR3 is 15 amino acids long.